This passage covers 19 T cell receptor beta chains from one sample sequenced in a study of blood T cell repertoires in COVID-19. Measured with immunoSEQ multiplex PCR; TCRdb has only the in-frame clones, and not every one. This sample has fewer than 250,000 clones, with roughly 86% found just once. Sample: peripheral blood. The receptors were gathered from a woman in her forties with acute or convalescent COVID-19.

The chain is built from TRBV5-1 and TRBJ1-2; a possible D gene is TRBD1 (5 bases). This CDR3 region has 14 residues. Germline loops: CDR1 SGHRS, CDR2 YFSETQ. Deletions cut 0 bases from V and 7 bases from J, with 13 bases between. The chain's CDR3 is CASSLEGRDGGYTF. The CDR3 coding sequence is TGCGCCAGCAGCTTGGAGGGCAGGGATGGTGGCTACACCTTC.

The genes are TRBV7-8 and TRBJ1-6, with 9 bases aligning to TRBD1. Germline CDR1 reads SGHVS; CDR2 reads FQNEAQ. The CDR3 loop spans 17 amino acids. Trimming removed 4 bases from V and 7 bases from J; junction bases left unmatched: 11. The CDR3 here is CASSSAGTGLWNSPLHF. DNA for the CDR3: TGTGCCAGCAGCTCAGCCGGGACAGGGCTTTGGAATTCACCCCTCCACTTT.

The chain has TRBV6-1 and TRBJ2-5, with TRBD1 identical over 7 bases. The V gene's germline CDR1 is MNHNS and CDR2 SASEGT. The CDR3 is 16 residues long. J lost 5 bases, V lost 1 base, and 10 bases had no gene match. Here the CDR3 reads CASSEGWAGGQETQYF. As DNA, the CDR3 is TGTGCCAGCAGTGAAGGTTGGGCAGGGGGTCAGGAGACCCAGTACTTC.

The chain uses TRBV5-1 and TRBJ1-4, with D possibly matching TRBD1 (6 bases). This CDR3 has 14 amino acids. Trimming took 4 bases from V and 7 from J, leaving 14 bases between them. Germline CDR1 is SGHRS and CDR2 is YFSETQ. CDR3: CASSPMDSGEKLFF. CDR3 sequence (DNA): TGCGCCAGCAGCCCAATGGACAGCGGTGAAAAACTGTTTTTT.

The chain joins TRBV12-5 to TRBJ2-3; 10 bases line up with TRBD2. The CDR3 sequence is 18 residues long. CDR1 is LGHNT, CDR2 FRNRAP, per germline. V was clipped by 0 bases and J by 5 bases; unmatched bases: 11. CDR3 protein: CASGLVLRLAGARDTQYF. The CDR3, as DNA: TGTGCTAGTGGTTTGGTACTGCGGCTAGCGGGAGCTAGAGATACGCAGTATTTT.

The J gene is TRBJ2-3, the V gene TRBV7-2, with D perhaps matching TRBD2 (5 bases). The germline V and J ends were trimmed by 5 bases and 2 bases, with 17 bases remaining between them. This CDR3 spans 16 amino acids. The germline gives CDR1 SGHTA, CDR2 FQGNSA. As DNA, the CDR3 is TGTGCCAGCAGCCCTGGAGGACCTCACAACACAGATACGCAGTATTTT. Protein: CASSPGGPHNTDTQYF.

There are a few counts of this clone. V usage is TRBV6-6 and J usage is TRBJ1-6; the match to TRBD1 covers 10 bases. The ends lost 5 bases at V and 8 bases at J; junction bases unmatched: 0. The CDR3 sequence is 13 residues long. Germline CDR1 reads MNHNY; CDR2 reads SVGAGI (reference sequence). The CDR3 DNA is TGTGCCAGCAGTGGGACAGGGGATTCACCCCTCCACTTT. This translates into CASSGTGDSPLHF.

J is TRBJ1-2 and V is TRBV10-3; TRBD1 aligns across 7 bases. Trimming cost V 6 bases and J 11 bases; bases outside gene matches: 18. This CDR3 is built from 15 residues. Per germline, CDR1 ENHRY and CDR2 SYGVKD. CDR3 nucleotide sequence: TGTGCCATCAGATTGAATGAGGGGGCATCTAGTAGGTACACCTTC. Its protein product is CAIRLNEGASSRYTF.

The rearrangement uses TRBV5-1 and TRBJ2-7; 7 positions match TRBD1. The CDR3 is made up of 15 amino acids. V gave up 3 bases and J gave up 2 bases; unmatched junction bases: 8. Germline CDR1 reads SGHRS; CDR2 reads YFSETQ. The CDR3 protein is CASSYYGTETYEQYF. CDR3 nucleotide sequence: TGCGCCAGCAGCTATTACGGGACAGAAACCTACGAGCAGTACTTC.

This chain links TRBV21-1 with TRBJ1-2; the table assigns TRBD1, which was not confirmed against the DNA. TRBV21-1 is deemed a pseudogene. This CDR3 spans 15 amino acids. In DNA form, the CDR3 reads TGTGCCAGCAGCAAAGGGACAGGGGGTAACTATGGCTACACCTTC. Amino acid sequence: CASSKGTGGNYGYTF.

The chain recombines TRBV7-3 with TRBJ1-2, with TRBD1 identical over 8 bases. The CDR3 spans 15 residues. Trimming took 5 bases from V and 2 from J; bases not matched to a gene: 7. Per the germline V gene, CDR1 is SGHTA and CDR2 is FQGTGA. CDR3 DNA sequence: TGTGCCAGCAGCCCTTCCGGGACAGGCAACTATGGCTACACCTTC. This translates into CASSPSGTGNYGYTF.

The V and J genes are TRBV6-6 and TRBJ2-2; tentatively, D is TRBD2 (5 bases). The V gene lost 2 bases and the J gene lost 3 bases, with 10 bases spanning the gap. Germline V lookup: CDR1 MNHNY, CDR2 SVGAGI (reference sequence). The CDR3 runs 15 residues. CDR3 sequence reads: CASSYNRGYTGELFF. The DNA for the CDR3 is TGTGCCAGCAGTTACAATCGCGGGTACACCGGGGAGCTGTTTTTT.

This chain connects TRBV7-2 to TRBJ2-3; possibly TRBD2 for D (6 bases). The germline V gene has CDR1 SGHTA and CDR2 FQGNSA. Trimming left V 2 bases short and J 2 bases short, with 14 bases between. The CDR3 runs to 16 residues. The CDR3 DNA follows: TGTGCCAGCAGCTTACAGGCCGGGACTCTCACAGATACGCAGTATTTT. This encodes CASSLQAGTLTDTQYF.

To note about this clone: Within the sample, other DNA sequences also encode this same CDR3. The J gene is TRBJ1-5, the V gene TRBV30; 7 positions agree with TRBD1. Trimming removed 1 base from V and 2 bases from J; junction bases left unmatched: 2. The germline V gene encodes CDR1 GTSNPN and CDR2 SVGIG (reference sequence). The CDR3 sequence is 14 residues long. The CDR3 DNA sequence: TGTGCCTGGAGTGAAGGACAGGGCAATCAGCCCCAGCATTTT. It specifies CAWSEGQGNQPQHF.

The chain combines TRBV4-3 with TRBJ2-2; 13 bases fit TRBD2. Germline V CDR1 and CDR2: LGHNA, YSLEER. V dropped 4 bases and J dropped 0; count of bases not matched to a gene: 11. This CDR3 contains 20 residues. CDR3 DNA sequence: TGCGCCAGCAGCCGCGAAGTTCCGGGACTAGCGGGGTCGAACACCGGGGAGCTGTTTTTT. Residues: CASSREVPGLAGSNTGELFF.

This rearrangement joins TRBV6-4 to TRBJ2-1, with TRBD2 identical over 14 bases. Germline CDR1 MRHNA, CDR2 SNTAGT. The CDR3 sequence is 13 residues long. Trimming removed 7 bases from V and 9 bases from J; junction bases left unmatched: 2. CDR3 in amino acids: CASTGLAGGEQFF. CDR3 in DNA: TGTGCCAGCACCGGACTAGCGGGGGGTGAGCAGTTCTTC.

V usage is TRBV29-1 and J usage is TRBJ1-1; TRBD1 might be the D (6 bases). The CDR3 length is 11 residues. Germline V gives CDR1 SQVTM, CDR2 ANQGSEA. V lost 5 bases, J lost 4 bases, and 8 bases lay in between. CDR3 amino acids: CSVSRGTEAFF. CDR3 in DNA: TGCAGCGTTTCCAGGGGCACTGAAGCTTTCTTT. Supplemented by reference TRBV29-1 and TRBJ1-1, the full variable domain reads SAVISQKPSRDICQRGTSLTIQCQVDSQVTMMFWYRQQPGQSLTLIATANQGSEATYESGFVIDKFPISRPNLTFSTLTVSNMSPEDSSIYLCSVSRGTEAFFGQGTRLTVV.

This sequence joins TRBV5-1 and TRBJ2-7, with 12 bases aligning to TRBD1. This CDR3 has 15 amino acids. The V and J ends lost 0 bases and 5 bases, in that order; junction bases with no gene match: 3. The germline V gene has CDR1 SGHRS and CDR2 YFSETQ. CDR3 sequence reads: CASSLEGTGGHEQYF. CDR3 coding DNA: TGCGCCAGCAGCTTGGAAGGGACAGGGGGCCACGAGCAGTACTTC. Full variable domain (rest looked up from reference TRBV5-1 and TRBJ2-7): KAGVTQTPRYLIKTRGQQVTLSCSPISGHRSVSWYQQTPGQGLQFLFEYFSETQRNKGNFPGRFSGRQFSNSRSEMNVSTLELGDSALYLCASSLEGTGGHEQYFGPGTRLTVT.

This chain joins TRBV18 and TRBJ1-4; no clear D. The V end was cut by 3 bases, the J end by 2 bases, with 13 bases between. Germline CDR1 KGHSH, CDR2 LQKENI. This CDR3 region has 16 residues. The CDR3 DNA reads TGTGCCAGCTCACCCCCCGGCGGGGTGACTAATGAAAAACTGTTTTTT. Translating it yields CASSPPGGVTNEKLFF. Looking up the rest from reference TRBV18 and TRBJ1-4 gives the full variable domain: NAGVMQNPRHLVRRRGQEARLRCSPMKGHSHVYWYRQLPEEGLKFMVYLQKENIIDESGMPKERFSAEFPKEGPSILRIQQVVRGDSAAYFCASSPPGGVTNEKLFFGSGTQLSVL.